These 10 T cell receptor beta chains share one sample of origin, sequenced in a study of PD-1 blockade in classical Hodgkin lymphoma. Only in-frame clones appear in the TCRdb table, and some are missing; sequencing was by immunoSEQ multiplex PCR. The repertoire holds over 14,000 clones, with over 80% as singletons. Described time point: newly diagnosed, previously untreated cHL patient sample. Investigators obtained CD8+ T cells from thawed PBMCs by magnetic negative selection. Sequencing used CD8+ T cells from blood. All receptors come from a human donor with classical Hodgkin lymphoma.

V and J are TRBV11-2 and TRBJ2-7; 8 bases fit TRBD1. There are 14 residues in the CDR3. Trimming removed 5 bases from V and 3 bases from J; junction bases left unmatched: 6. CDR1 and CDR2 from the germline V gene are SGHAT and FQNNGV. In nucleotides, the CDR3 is TGTGCCAGCAGCGAGTGGGACAGGTTCTACGAGCAGTACTTC. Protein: CASSEWDRFYEQYF. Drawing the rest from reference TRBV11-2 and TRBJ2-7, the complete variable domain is EAGVAQSPRYKIIEKRQSVAFWCNPISGHATLYWYQQILGQGPKLLIQFQNNGVVDDSQLPKDRFSAERLKGVDSTLKIQPAKLEDSAVYLCASSEWDRFYEQYFGPGTRLTVT.

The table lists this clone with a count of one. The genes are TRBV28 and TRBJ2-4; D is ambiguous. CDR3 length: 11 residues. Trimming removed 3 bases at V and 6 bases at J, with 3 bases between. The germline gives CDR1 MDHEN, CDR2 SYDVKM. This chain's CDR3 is CASSFRNIQYF. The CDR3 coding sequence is TGTGCCAGCAGTTTCAGAAACATTCAGTACTTC. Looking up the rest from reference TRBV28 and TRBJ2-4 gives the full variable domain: DVKVTQSSRYLVKRTGEKVFLECVQDMDHENMFWYRQDPGLGLRLIYFSYDVKMKEKGDIPEGYSVSREKKERFSLILESASTNQTSMYLCASSFRNIQYFGAGTRLSVL.

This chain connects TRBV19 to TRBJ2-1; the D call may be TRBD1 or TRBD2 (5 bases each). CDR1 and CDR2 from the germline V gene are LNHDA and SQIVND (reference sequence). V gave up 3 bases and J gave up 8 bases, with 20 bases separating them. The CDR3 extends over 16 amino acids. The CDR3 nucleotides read TGTGCCAGTAGTATTCCCCTCCGTTTCGGGGACGATGAGCAGTTCTTC. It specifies CASSIPLRFGDDEQFF.

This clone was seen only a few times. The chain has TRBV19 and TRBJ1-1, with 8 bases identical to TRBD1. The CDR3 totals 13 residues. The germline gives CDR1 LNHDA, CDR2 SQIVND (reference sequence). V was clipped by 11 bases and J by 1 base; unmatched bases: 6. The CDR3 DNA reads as TGTGCCTGTGGACAGGGCGAGAACACTGAAGCTTTCTTT. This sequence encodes CACGQGENTEAFF.

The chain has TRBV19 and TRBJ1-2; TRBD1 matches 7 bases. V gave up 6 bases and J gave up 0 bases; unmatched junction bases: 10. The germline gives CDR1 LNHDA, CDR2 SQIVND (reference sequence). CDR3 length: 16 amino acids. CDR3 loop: CASRLPGQRSNYGYTF. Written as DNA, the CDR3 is TGTGCCAGTAGGTTGCCGGGACAGAGATCTAACTATGGCTACACCTTC.

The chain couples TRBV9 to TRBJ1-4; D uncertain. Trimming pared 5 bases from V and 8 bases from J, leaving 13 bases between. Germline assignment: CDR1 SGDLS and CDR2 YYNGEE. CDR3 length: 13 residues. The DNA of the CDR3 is TGTGCCAGCAGTGAGGCTAATCGGGAAAAACTGTTTTTT. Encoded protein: CASSEANREKLFF. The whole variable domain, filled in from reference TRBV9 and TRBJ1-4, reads DSGVTQTPKHLITATGQRVTLRCSPRSGDLSVYWYQQSLDQGLQFLIQYYNGEERAKGNILERFSAQQFPDLHSELNLSSLELGDSALYFCASSEANREKLFFGSGTQLSVL.

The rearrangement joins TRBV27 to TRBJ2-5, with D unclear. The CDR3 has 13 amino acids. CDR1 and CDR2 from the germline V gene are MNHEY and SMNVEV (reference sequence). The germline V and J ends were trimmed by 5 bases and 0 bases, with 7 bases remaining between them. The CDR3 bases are TGTGCCAGCAGTCCTCCGTACCAAGAGACCCAGTACTTC. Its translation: CASSPPYQETQYF.

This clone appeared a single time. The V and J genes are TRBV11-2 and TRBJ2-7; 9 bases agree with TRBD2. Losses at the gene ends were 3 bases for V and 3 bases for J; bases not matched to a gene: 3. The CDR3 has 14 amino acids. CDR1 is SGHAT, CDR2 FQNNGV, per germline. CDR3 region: CASSLGRGGYEQYF. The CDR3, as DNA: TGTGCCAGCAGCTTGGGGCGGGGGGGCTACGAGCAGTACTTC.

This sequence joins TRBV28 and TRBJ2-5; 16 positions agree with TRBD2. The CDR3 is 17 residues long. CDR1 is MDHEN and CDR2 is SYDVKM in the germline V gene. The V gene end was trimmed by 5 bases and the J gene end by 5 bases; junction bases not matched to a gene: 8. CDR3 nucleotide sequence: TGTGCCAGCAGTCCCGGGACTAGCGGGAGGGCCCGGGAGACCCAGTACTTC. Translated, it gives CASSPGTSGRARETQYF.

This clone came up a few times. CDR3 sequence (DNA): TGCGCCAGCAGCCCGGCCGGGGAGAACTATGGCTACACCTTC. As protein: CASSPAGENYGYTF. The chain carries TRBV4-1 and TRBJ1-2; D not resolved. The V gene's germline CDR1 is MGHRA and CDR2 YSYEKL. The CDR3 runs 14 residues. The V end was cut by 4 bases, the J end by 2 bases, with 11 bases between.